A selection of T cell receptor beta chains follows, all from one sample in a study of T cell repertoires in cytomegalovirus infection. TCRdb re-derived calls from the reads in MiXCR, one entry per CDR3 protein. The sample has about 210,000 distinct CDR3 sequences, approximately 6.7% seen once. Sequencing was done on a sample of PBMCs. The source is a human donor in good health (CMV status not recorded). Some clones in this sample may be carry-over from other donors' samples. Both conserved end residues are part of each CDR3. The D gene is left open where the match is weak. Where a row states a size, it is once, few, many or the class of an expanded clone; other rows omit it.

TRBV5-5,few,.,TRBJ2-2,CASSLVSGYDGELFF,TGTGCCAGCAGCTTGGTATCGGGGTACGACGGGGAGCTGTTTTTT
TRBV19,many,.,TRBJ2-2,CASKAEAANTGELFF,TGTGCCAGTAAGGCGGAGGCGGCGAACACCGGGGAGCTGTTTTTT
TRBV12-3/TRBV12-4,many,.,TRBJ2-5,CASSLAPEETQYF,TGTGCCAGCAGTTTAGCCCCCGAGGAGACCCAGTACTTC
TRBV25-1,many,TRBD1,TRBJ2-1,CASSYSGGLAYNEQFF,TGTGCCAGCAGCTACTCAGGGGGCTTGGCTTACAATGAGCAGTTCTTC
TRBV6-2/TRBV6-3,many,.,TRBJ2-2,CASRPPKNTGELFF,TGTGCCAGCAGGCCCCCCAAGAACACCGGGGAGCTGTTTTTT
TRBV7-2,many,.,TRBJ1-2,CASSLGGGEYGYTF,TGTGCCAGCAGCTTGGGGGGCGGGGAGTATGGCTACACCTTC
TRBV7-2,many,TRBD1,TRBJ1-5,CASSLDPDRGRRQPQHF,TGTGCCAGCAGCTTAGACCCAGACAGGGGGAGGAGACAGCCCCAGCATTTT
TRBV20-1,many,TRBD1,TRBJ2-5,CSALSWDSGETQYF,TGCAGTGCTCTTTCTTGGGACAGTGGGGAGACCCAGTACTTC
TRBV5-5,many,TRBD1,TRBJ1-4,CASILGTGGEEKLFF,TGTGCCAGCATCCTAGGGACAGGGGGCGAGGAAAAACTGTTTTTT
TRBV12-3/TRBV12-4,many,TRBD1,TRBJ2-7,CASRPGTGRGEQYF,TGTGCCAGCAGGCCCGGGACAGGAAGGGGCGAGCAGTACTTC
TRBV6-5,many,TRBD2,TRBJ2-7,CASSVLAGPSYEQYF,TGTGCCAGCAGCGTACTAGCGGGGCCATCCTACGAGCAGTACTTC
TRBV4-3,.,TRBD2,TRBJ2-5,CASSQEPRGFQETQYF,TGCGCTAGCAGCCAAGAGCCGCGGGGGTTCCAAGAGACCCAGTACTTC
TRBV19,.,.,TRBJ1-5,CASSIGTQADILQPQHF,TGTGCCAGTAGTATTGGGACCCAGGCGGACATTCTTCAGCCCCAGCATTTT
TRBV6-5,many,.,TRBJ2-2,CASSFAPYTGELFF,TGTGCCAGCAGTTTCGCACCATACACCGGGGAGCTGTTTTTT
TRBV11-2,many,TRBD1,TRBJ2-1,CASSLRPTGLSDEQFF,TGTGCCAGCAGCTTACGTCCGACAGGGTTGTCGGATGAGCAGTTCTTC
TRBV19,many,.,TRBJ2-6,CASSIWSPGANVLTF,TGTGCCAGTAGTATCTGGAGTCCGGGGGCCAACGTCCTGACTTTC
TRBV12-3/TRBV12-4,few,.,TRBJ1-6,CASSPPGSRGYNSPLHF,TGTGCCAGCAGTCCCCCGGGATCCAGGGGATATAATTCACCCCTCCACTTT
TRBV18,.,.,TRBJ2-7,CASSPTRTTGEDSYEQYF,TGTGCCAGCTCACCCACCCGAACTACAGGGGAGGACTCCTACGAGCAGTACTTC
TRBV6-2/TRBV6-3,many,.,TRBJ2-7,CASTGTPMSEQYF,TGTGCCAGCACCGGGACCCCGATGTCCGAGCAGTACTTC
TRBV2,few,.,TRBJ2-7,CASLRDMNYEQYF,TGTGCCAGTTTACGGGACATGAACTACGAGCAGTACTTC
TRBV20-1,many,TRBD2,TRBJ2-5,CSARPSSGTIQETQYF,TGCAGTGCTAGACCCTCGTCGGGGACTATCCAAGAGACCCAGTACTTC
TRBV4-1,.,TRBD2,TRBJ2-3,CASSFQPGLGSDTQYF,TGCGCCAGCAGCTTTCAACCGGGACTAGGATCAGATACGCAGTATTTT
TRBV7-9,many,.,TRBJ1-3,CASSINRAGNTIYF,TGTGCCAGCAGCATCAACAGGGCTGGAAACACCATATATTTT
TRBV2,.,.,TRBJ2-7,CASSIQGGSYEQYF,TGTGCCAGCAGCATTCAGGGGGGAAGCTACGAGCAGTACTTC
TRBV28,many,.,TRBJ2-2,CASSLWGRMVTGELFF,TGTGCCAGCAGTTTATGGGGCAGGATGGTCACCGGGGAGCTGTTTTTT
TRBV19,many,TRBD1,TRBJ1-1,CASSVDRGGSEAFF,TGTGCCAGTAGTGTCGACAGGGGTGGCTCTGAAGCTTTCTTT
TRBV7-2,many,.,TRBJ2-7,CASSSDYVVNEQYF,TGTGCCAGCAGCTCGGACTACGTCGTGAACGAGCAGTACTTC
TRBV29-1,few,.,TRBJ2-5,CSVLGSGETQYF,TGCAGCGTTTTAGGCTCGGGAGAGACCCAGTACTTC
TRBV28,many,.,TRBJ2-7,CASIQGPSYEQYF,TGTGCCAGCATCCAAGGCCCCAGTTACGAGCAGTACTTC
TRBV2,many,.,TRBJ2-7,CASSWRVRNEQYF,TGTGCCAGCAGTTGGAGGGTTAGGAACGAGCAGTACTTC
TRBV19,many,.,TRBJ2-2,CASRNSVSTGELFF,TGTGCCAGTAGAAATAGCGTAAGCACCGGGGAGCTGTTTTTT
TRBV28,many,.,TRBJ1-5,CASSLFQQGFGQPQHF,TGTGCCAGCAGTCTATTTCAGCAGGGCTTTGGACAGCCCCAGCATTTT
TRBV7-2,many,.,TRBJ1-2,CASSLRTASFSGYTF,TGTGCCAGCAGTCTCCGGACGGCATCCTTTTCTGGCTACACCTTC
TRBV29-1,many,TRBD1,TRBJ1-4,CSVEPGTGSEKLFF,TGCAGCGTTGAACCCGGGACAGGGAGTGAAAAACTGTTTTTT
TRBV6-2/TRBV6-3,many,TRBD1,TRBJ1-1,CASSYSGTGRTEAFF,TGTGCCAGCAGTTACTCCGGGACAGGGAGGACTGAAGCTTTCTTT
TRBV7-9,few,.,TRBJ2-5,CASSESHYQETQYF,TGTGCCAGCAGCGAATCCCATTATCAAGAGACCCAGTACTTC
TRBV6-1,many,.,TRBJ2-2,CASSPPGGNTGELFF,TGTGCCAGCAGCCCGCCTGGGGGGAACACCGGGGAGCTGTTTTTT
TRBV29-1,many,.,TRBJ2-2,CSVSQPNTGELFF,TGCAGCGTTTCACAACCCAACACCGGGGAGCTGTTTTTT
TRBV5-6,many,TRBD1,TRBJ1-5,CASSLGTADSNQPQHF,TGTGCCAGCAGCTTAGGGACAGCGGATAGCAATCAGCCCCAGCATTTT
TRBV27,many,TRBD1,TRBJ2-3,CASSEPRGTGSTDTQYF,TGTGCCAGCAGCGAACCCCGGGGGACAGGGAGCACAGATACGCAGTATTTT
TRBV29-1,.,.,TRBJ2-2,CSVENTGKTGELFF,TGCAGCGTTGAAAACACAGGGAAGACCGGGGAGCTGTTTTTT
TRBV7-2,many,TRBD2,TRBJ2-1,CASNTAGGMRNEQFF,TGTGCCAGCAATACCGCGGGGGGGATGAGGAATGAGCAGTTCTTC
TRBV7-2,many,TRBD1,TRBJ2-1,CASSLADRGYNEQFF,TGTGCCAGCAGCTTAGCGGACAGGGGCTACAATGAGCAGTTCTTC
TRBV20-1,many,TRBD1,TRBJ1-5,CSAKDRGGNQPQHF,TGCAGTGCAAAAGACAGGGGGGGCAATCAGCCCCAGCATTTT